A selection of T cell receptor beta chains follows, all from one sample in a study of blood T cells in healthy people across ages. TCRdb used MiXCR to reprocess the 5' RACE reads, holding one entry per CDR3 protein. The sample records 780,000 or so distinct CDR3 sequences, roughly 25% being singletons. These data are also associated with another study on T cells of mothers and their children.

Sequencing was done on a sample of blood. The receptors derive from a boy aged 10-17 years in good health. CDR3s include the opening cysteine and the closing phenylalanine or tryptophan. Each record gives: J gene, D gene, clone size, V gene, CDR3 protein, CDR3 DNA. A D gene is named only where the DNA matches it firmly. Clone size, where shown, is once, few, many, or a class for clones that have expanded.

J gene: TRBJ1-1
D gene: .
clone size: few
V gene: TRBV5-1
CDR3 protein: CASSLGREGTEAFF
CDR3 DNA: TGCGCCAGCAGCTTGGGCAGGGAGGGGACTGAAGCTTTCTTT

J gene: TRBJ2-7
D gene: .
clone size: .
V gene: TRBV5-5
CDR3 protein: CASSLDPGSSYEQYF
CDR3 DNA: TGTGCCAGCAGCTTGGATCCAGGGAGCTCCTACGAGCAGTACTTC

J gene: TRBJ2-7
D gene: TRBD2
clone size: .
V gene: TRBV5-1
CDR3 protein: CASSLTSGIIYEQYF
CDR3 DNA: TGCGCCAGCAGCTTGACTAGCGGCATAATTTACGAGCAGTACTTC

J gene: TRBJ2-3
D gene: TRBD1
clone size: .
V gene: TRBV4-3
CDR3 protein: CASSQDRVGSTDTQYF
CDR3 DNA: TGCGCCAGCAGCCAGGACAGGGTTGGGAGCACAGATACGCAGTATTTT

J gene: TRBJ2-4
D gene: .
clone size: .
V gene: TRBV28
CDR3 protein: CASSDPTRVYF
CDR3 DNA: TGTGCCAGCAGTGACCCGACACGGGTGTACTTC

J gene: TRBJ2-5
D gene: .
clone size: few
V gene: TRBV4-1
CDR3 protein: CASSQDQSTPWGQYF
CDR3 DNA: TGCGCCAGCAGCCAAGATCAATCCACTCCCTGGGGCCAGTACTTC

J gene: TRBJ2-3
D gene: TRBD1
clone size: few
V gene: TRBV7-2
CDR3 protein: CASSDGQGAADTQYF
CDR3 DNA: TGTGCCAGCAGCGATGGACAGGGGGCTGCGGATACGCAGTATTTT

J gene: TRBJ1-4
D gene: .
clone size: few
V gene: TRBV5-1
CDR3 protein: CASSVSGGAGEKLFF
CDR3 DNA: TGCGCCAGCAGCGTTTCTGGGGGCGCCGGTGAAAAACTGTTTTTT

J gene: TRBJ2-2
D gene: .
clone size: few
V gene: TRBV21-1
CDR3 protein: CASSKGEDNGELFF
CDR3 DNA: TGTGCCAGCAGCAAAGGGGAGGACAACGGGGAGCTGTTTTTT

J gene: TRBJ2-5
D gene: TRBD1
clone size: few
V gene: TRBV7-8
CDR3 protein: CASSPGTDSKRPQYF
CDR3 DNA: TGTGCCAGCAGCCCAGGGACAGATAGCAAGAGACCCCAGTACTTC